This T cell receptor (beta chain) came from a study of tumor and adjacent non-tumor tissue in lung cancer. As for the study in general: Approximately 4.2 million productive TCRbeta reads were obtained per sample on average. Study-level findings and limits: Tumor tissue had significantly higher TCR diversity than normal lung.

CDR1 is DFQATT, CDR2 SNEGSKA, per germline (reference sequence). The CDR3 contains 15 residues. Worth noting for this clonotype: Its antigen is undetermined. Relative to the germline gene, one junction end is altered; a read error may explain this.

No cell sorting was done before RNA was extracted from the tissue. More than 3 cm separated this lung sample from the edge of the tumor. Three rounds of nested PCR, following a modified ARM-PCR protocol, produced the TCRbeta library. MiXCR, run by TCRdb on the multiplex PCR reads, gives a single entry per CDR3 protein. The table has fewer than 100,000 distinct CDR3 sequences, more than 80% seen once. This chain links TRBV20-1 with TRBJ1-6; TRBD1 matches 7 bases. What was sequenced was distant non-tumor lung tissue. This receptor was taken from a man aged 55 to 70 with non-small cell lung cancer. The DNA of the CDR3 is TGTATTGCTAGAGCCAAGGGGGCAAAAGTGACACCCCTCCACTTT. Amino acid sequence: CIARAKGAKVTPLHF.